Listed below are T cell receptor beta chains from one sample, sequenced in a study of blood T cell repertoires in COVID-19. TCRdb's copy holds only in-frame clones and misses some; the assay was immunoSEQ multiplex PCR. This sample carries under 200,000 clones, approximately 88% of them seen once, and the ten largest clones take roughly 13%. Specimen: PBMCs or T cells enriched from blood (not recorded which). The receptors here all came from a woman aged 55-69 years who had recovered from COVID-19. CDR3s include the opening cysteine and the closing phenylalanine or tryptophan. A D gene is named only where the DNA matches it firmly. Size values are once, few and many counts, or a class for expanded clones, and some rows have none.

J,V,size,length,D,DNA,CDR3
TRBJ1-2,TRBV6-2/TRBV6-3,NA,16,TRBD1,TGTGCCAGCAGTTACAGTCGAGGCGGACAGGGTACTGGCTACACCTTC,CASSYSRGGQGTGYTF
TRBJ2-4,TRBV3-1/TRBV3-2,once,20,TRBD2,TGTGCCAGCAGCCACCTGGGGGGGAGTGGTAGCGGTACAGCCAAAAACATTCAGTACTTC,CASSHLGGSGSGTAKNIQYF
TRBJ2-5,TRBV5-1,NA,14,NA,TGCGCCAGCAGCTTGGCCTTGGAGAGGGAGACCCAGTACTTC,CASSLALERETQYF
TRBJ2-3,TRBV7-2,NA,14,TRBD1,TGTGCCAGCAGCCGGGACAGGGGGGCCGATACGCAGTATTTT,CASSRDRGADTQYF
TRBJ2-6,TRBV19,NA,15,NA,TGTGCCAGTAGTATAGTGCCAGCTGGGGCCAACGTCCTGACTTTC,CASSIVPAGANVLTF
TRBJ2-7,TRBV30,NA,21,TRBD2,TGTGCCTGGGAGGACCAGCGAAATTGGCTAGCGGGGGCCAACTACTCCTACGAGCAGTACTTC,CAWEDQRNWLAGANYSYEQYF
TRBJ1-2,TRBV7-8,NA,16,TRBD1,TGTGCCAGCAGCTTGACAGGGGATAACTCTAACTATGGCTACACCTTC,CASSLTGDNSNYGYTF
TRBJ2-1,TRBV11-3,NA,15,TRBD2,TGTGCCAGCAGCTTAGATAGCGGGGGAGACAATGAGCAGTTCTTC,CASSLDSGGDNEQFF
TRBJ2-7,TRBV13,NA,11,TRBD2,TGTGCCAGCAGCCAACGGACTAGCGTGCACTTC,CASSQRTSVHF
TRBJ1-6,TRBV9,NA,13,NA,TGTGCCAGCAGCGTAGTCGGTAATTCACCCCTCCACTTT,CASSVVGNSPLHF
TRBJ1-3,TRBV7-2,NA,15,NA,TGTGCCAGCAGCCCAACGGCGGGCTCTGGAAACACCATATATTTT,CASSPTAGSGNTIYF
TRBJ2-2,TRBV10-3,few,15,NA,TGTGCCATCAGTGAGGGTACGTCGGTTACCGGGGAGCTGTTTTTT,CAISEGTSVTGELFF
TRBJ2-1,TRBV7-3,NA,13,NA,TGTGCCAGCAGCTTAACGGAGAGTCGTGAGCAGTTCTTC,CASSLTESREQFF
TRBJ2-7,TRBV3-1/TRBV3-2,once,15,TRBD1,TGTGCCAGCAGCCAAGACCCGGGACAGTTCTACGAGCAGTACTTC,CASSQDPGQFYEQYF
TRBJ1-5,TRBV5-5,NA,14,NA,TGTGCCAGCAGCTTGCTCGAGGATTATCAGCCCCAGCATTTT,CASSLLEDYQPQHF
TRBJ2-3,TRBV29-1,NA,12,TRBD2,TGCAGAGTTACTAGCGCCACAGATACGCAGTATTTT,CRVTSATDTQYF